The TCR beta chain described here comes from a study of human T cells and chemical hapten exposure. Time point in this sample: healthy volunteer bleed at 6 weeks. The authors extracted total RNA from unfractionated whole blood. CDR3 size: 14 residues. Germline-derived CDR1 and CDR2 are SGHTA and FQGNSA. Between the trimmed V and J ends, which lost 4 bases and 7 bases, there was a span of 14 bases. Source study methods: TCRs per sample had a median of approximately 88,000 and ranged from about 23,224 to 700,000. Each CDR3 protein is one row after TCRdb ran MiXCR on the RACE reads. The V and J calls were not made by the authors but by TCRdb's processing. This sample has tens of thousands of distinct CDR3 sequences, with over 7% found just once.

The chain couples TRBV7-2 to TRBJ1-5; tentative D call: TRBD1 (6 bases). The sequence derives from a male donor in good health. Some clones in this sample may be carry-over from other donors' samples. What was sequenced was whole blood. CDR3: CASSSTGTGQPQHF. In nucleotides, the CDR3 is TGTGCCAGCAGCTCCACAGGGACCGGCCAGCCCCAGCATTTT.